In this sample, the clone carrying this T cell receptor beta chain turned up a few times. The entry originates in a study of cytomegalovirus exposure and HLA in healthy donors. The PCR employed 60 Vbeta primers together with 13 Jbeta primers. Here immunoSEQ multiplex PCR was the method, and the copy in TCRdb shows in-frame clones only, minus some. Counted here are approximately 180,000 clones, roughly 13% occurring once; the ten biggest clones make up 7.5% to 10%. The V gene lost 5 bases and the J gene lost 2 bases, with 17 bases spanning the gap. Germline loops: CDR1 MNHNY, CDR2 SVGAGI (reference sequence). CDR3 length equals 16 residues.

This TCR was recovered from a man aged 45 to 65 in good health and CMV-seropositive. Sequencing input: PBMCs. The V and J genes are TRBV6-6 and TRBJ2-3; D is perhaps TRBD1 (6 bases). The CDR3 loop reads CASSMLGQTFTDTQYF. CDR3 coding DNA: TGTGCCAGCAGTATGCTAGGACAGACCTTCACAGATACGCAGTATTTT.